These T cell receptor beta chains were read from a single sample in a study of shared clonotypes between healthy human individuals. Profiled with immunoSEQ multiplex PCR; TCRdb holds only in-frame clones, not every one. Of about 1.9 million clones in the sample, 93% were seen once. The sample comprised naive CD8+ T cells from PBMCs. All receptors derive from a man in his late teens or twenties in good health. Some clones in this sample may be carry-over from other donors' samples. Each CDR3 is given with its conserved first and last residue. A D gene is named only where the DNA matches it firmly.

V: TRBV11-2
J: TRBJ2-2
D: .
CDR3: CASSPGQGRRNTGELFF
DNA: TGTGCCAGCAGCCCAGGGCAGGGGCGGAGGAACACCGGGGAGCTGTTTTTT

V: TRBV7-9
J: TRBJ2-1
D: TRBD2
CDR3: CASSMPGLAGGKQFF
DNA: TGTGCCAGCAGCATGCCGGGACTAGCGGGAGGGAAACAGTTCTTC

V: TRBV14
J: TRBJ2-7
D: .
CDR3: CASSQDRTVSTYEQYF
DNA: TGTGCCAGCAGCCAAGATCGGACAGTTTCGACCTACGAGCAGTACTTC

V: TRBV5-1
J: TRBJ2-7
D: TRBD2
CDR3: CASSLSTSGSYEQYF
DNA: TGCGCCAGCAGCTTGTCAACTAGCGGGAGCTACGAGCAGTACTTC

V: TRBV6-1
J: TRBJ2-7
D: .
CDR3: CATPPSQGSYEQYF
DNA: TGTGCCACCCCTCCGTCCCAGGGCTCCTACGAGCAGTACTTC

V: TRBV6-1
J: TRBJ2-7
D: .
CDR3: CASQGLFGGYEQYF
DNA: TGTGCCAGCCAGGGTCTCTTCGGGGGCTACGAGCAGTACTTC

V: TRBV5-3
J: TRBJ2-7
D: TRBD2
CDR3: CARSLWREGLYEQYF
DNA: TGTGCCAGAAGCTTGTGGCGGGAGGGCCTGTACGAGCAGTACTTC

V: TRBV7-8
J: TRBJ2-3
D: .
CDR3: CASSLAASGNTDTQYF
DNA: TGTGCCAGCAGCTTAGCGGCATCGGGGAACACAGATACGCAGTATTTT

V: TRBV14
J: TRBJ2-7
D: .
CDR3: CASSQQGISYEQYF
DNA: TGTGCCAGCAGCCAGCAAGGGATCTCCTACGAGCAGTACTTC

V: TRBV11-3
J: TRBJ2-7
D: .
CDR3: CASSSGLTGHEQYF
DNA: TGTGCCAGCAGCTCGGGACTGACTGGCCACGAGCAGTACTTC

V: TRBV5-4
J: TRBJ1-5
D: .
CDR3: CASSYDGAVDQPQHF
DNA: TGTGCCAGCAGTTATGACGGGGCTGTCGATCAGCCCCAGCATTTT